This T cell receptor beta chain was identified during a study of PD-L1 blockade in urothelial cancer. Study information: Patients had been given 0 to 3 earlier chemotherapy regimens. Typically, measured as a median, blood samples had approximately 130,000 T cells.

Regarding the study as a whole: Larger 3-week expansion of tumor-associated blood clones was seen in durable-benefit patients.

Details on this clone: Its antigen is as yet unknown.

Clones were read by immunoSEQ multiplex PCR, and TCRdb kept only the in-frame ones, dropping some. Of under 40,000 clones listed, about 93% are singletons. CDR1 is SGHRS, CDR2 YFSETQ, per germline. CDR3 length: 16 residues. With 0 bases removed from V and 0 bases from J, the gap between germline ends came to 10 bases. Specimen: PBMCs, collected around atezolizumab (anti-PD-L1) treatment. The rearrangement uses TRBV5-1 and TRBJ1-3; the D is unclear. The TCR sequence derives from a man in his 70s with urothelial cancer. The CDR3 DNA reads as TGCGCCAGCAGCTTGGCCGCGGTCCGCTCTGGAAACACCATATATTTT. It translates to CASSLAAVRSGNTIYF.